A single sample gave rise to the 14 T cell receptor beta chains below, sequenced in a study of metastatic and nonmetastatic thyroid tumors. TCRdb reanalyzed the PCR reads via MiXCR. This repertoire shows 15,000 to 20,000 clones, around 25% found once; its top ten account for roughly 7.1%. Ahead of thyroid surgery, no patient had received treatment of any kind. Source material: adjacent normal tissue. These receptors came from a female donor with papillary thyroid cancer or a benign thyroid nodule (not recorded which). Some clones in this sample may be carry-over from other donors' samples.

The chain is built from TRBV15 and TRBJ2-7, with D possibly being TRBD1 or TRBD2 (5 bases each). The V end was cut by 2 bases, the J end by 4 bases, with 21 bases between. This CDR3 spans 17 amino acids. CDR1 is LNHNV, CDR2 YYDKDF, per germline (reference sequence). CDR3 nucleotide sequence: TGTGCCACCAGCAGATCCCGGAGGTCAGGGCAAGGGTACGAGCAGTACTTC. Translation: CATSRSRRSGQGYEQYF.

By proportion, this clone is medium-sized. V gene TRBV6-4 combines with J gene TRBJ1-2; 8 bases are shared with TRBD1. The CDR3 sequence is 14 residues long. V lost 2 bases and J lost 6; bases outside the gene matches: 5. CDR1 is MRHNA and CDR2 is SNTAGT in the germline V gene. CDR3 bases: TGTGCCAGCAGTGACGGGCGACAGGGGAATGGCTACACCTTC. Its translation is CASSDGRQGNGYTF.

This clone has a handful of counts. An end of the junction does not agree with germline; a read error may underlie this. The chain joins TRBV27 to TRBJ2-5; TRBD2 is a possible D gene (5 bases). Germline V CDR1 and CDR2: MNHEY, SMNVEV (reference sequence). The CDR3 totals 12 residues. The CDR3 sequence is CASSHEGETQYF. The CDR3 DNA follows: TGTGCCAGCAGTCACGAGGGAGAGACACAGTACTTC.

The chain joins TRBV28 to TRBJ2-5; D gene uncertain. V dropped 6 bases and J dropped 1 base, with 15 bases sitting between them. The CDR3 has 15 residues. Germline V gives CDR1 MDHEN, CDR2 SYDVKM. DNA for the CDR3: TGTGCCAGCAGCCTTACTCGGTCCCTCCAAGAGACCCAGTACTTC. It specifies CASSLTRSLQETQYF.

This clone was seen many times. A read error may account for a junction end that differs from germline. The chain recombines TRBV20-1 with TRBJ2-7; maybe TRBD2 (6 bases). The length of the CDR3 is 11 residues. The germline CDR1 and CDR2 sequences are DFQATT and SNEGSKA (reference sequence). This CDR3 reads CSARVWTGAHF. The CDR3 DNA sequence: TGCAGTGCTAGAGTGTGGACGGGAGCTCACTTC.

This clone was observed many times. The chain carries TRBV7-8 and TRBJ2-7; D is perhaps TRBD1 (6 bases). The length of the CDR3 is 14 residues. Germline CDR1 is SGHVS and CDR2 is FQNEAQ. Deletions cut 7 bases from V and 2 bases from J, with 15 bases between. The DNA of the CDR3 is TGTGCCAGCACCACAGGGTCCCCGACCTACGAGCAGTACTTC. Translation gives CASTTGSPTYEQYF. The whole variable domain, remainder taken from reference TRBV7-8 and TRBJ2-7, is GAGVSQSPRYKVAKRGQDVALRCDPISGHVSLFWYQQALGQGPEFLTYFQNEAQLDKSGLPSDRFFAERPEGSVSTLKIQRTQQEDSAVYLCASTTGSPTYEQYFGPGTRLTVT.

This clone was recorded many times. A read error may be the cause here, since a much bigger clone is one base away. Within the sample, other DNA sequences also encode this same CDR3. V usage is TRBV19 and J usage is TRBJ1-5; perhaps TRBD1 as D (6 bases). Germline lookup yields CDR1 LNHDA and CDR2 SQIVND (reference sequence). CDR3 length equals 15 residues. Trimming removed 8 bases at V and 7 bases at J, with 21 bases between. As DNA, the CDR3 is TGTGCCAGTTGCGAGGGACAAGGGAGTAACCAGCCCCAGCATTTT. As protein: CASCEGQGSNQPQHF.

This clone is medium-sized within its sample. The gene calls are TRBV28 and TRBJ1-5; no clear D. CDR3 size: 11 residues. Germline assignment: CDR1 MDHEN and CDR2 SYDVKM. V lost 10 bases, J lost 8 bases, and 12 bases lay in between. CDR3 in amino acids: CATSAWEPQHF. CDR3 DNA: TGTGCCACCTCTGCCTGGGAGCCCCAGCATTTT.

This clone was detected ten times or more. The genes are TRBV2 and TRBJ2-3; possibly TRBD1 or TRBD2 for D (5 bases each). This CDR3 has 14 amino acids. CDR1 and CDR2 (germline): SNHLY, FYNNEI. V lost 11 bases and J 2 bases, leaving 17 bases between the germline ends. For the CDR3, the DNA is TGTGCCGGAGAGGGGCTGACCTACACAGATACGCAGTATTTT. Residues: CAGEGLTYTDTQYF.

This clone is deemed medium-sized. The chain uses TRBV12-3 or TRBV12-4 and TRBJ1-5; D ambiguous. V lost 0 bases and J lost 3, with 9 bases in between. The CDR3 runs to 15 residues. The CDR3 nucleotides read TGTGCCAGCAGTTTAGCATCAGGAAACAATCAGCCCCAGCATTTT. Translating it yields CASSLASGNNQPQHF.

Within the sample, this clone is medium-sized (0.01 to 0.1%). The V gene is TRBV5-1, the J gene TRBJ2-7; D is unclear. The germline gives CDR1 SGHRS, CDR2 YFSETQ. The CDR3 has 13 amino acids. V gave up 1 base and J gave up 4 bases, with 9 bases separating them. The DNA for the CDR3 is TGCGCCAGCAGCTTGACCATTGGGTACGAGCAGTACTTC. This gives the protein CASSLTIGYEQYF.

The table lists this clone with many counts. V and J are TRBV20-1 and TRBJ2-5; TRBD1 might be the D (6 bases). The CDR3 totals 14 residues. Per the germline V gene, CDR1 is DFQATT and CDR2 is SNEGSKA (reference sequence). Trimming pared 5 bases from V and 3 bases from J, leaving 16 bases between. Here the CDR3 DNA reads TGCAGTGCTCGGCTCGCAAACAGGGAAGAGACCCAGTACTTC. Translation: CSARLANREETQYF.

On this clone itself: A single base separates this from a much larger clone, so it may be a read error. This chain connects TRBV6-1 to TRBJ1-5, with D perhaps matching TRBD1 (5 bases). CDR1 MNHNS and CDR2 SASEGT come from the germline V gene. CDR3 length equals 16 residues. V lost 8 bases, J lost 4 bases, and 21 bases lay in between. The CDR3 loop is CASQPQGPNSNQPQHF. The CDR3 coding sequence is TGTGCCAGCCAACCCCAGGGCCCTAATAGTAATCAGCCCCAGCATTTT.

This chain uses TRBV6-1 with TRBJ2-7, with 13 positions matching TRBD2. The CDR3 loop spans 15 amino acids. V lost 2 bases, J lost 3 bases, and 1 base stayed unmatched. Germline V gene data show CDR1 as MNHNS and CDR2 as SASEGT. In nucleotides, the CDR3 is TGTGCCAGCAGTGAAAGGACTAGCGGGAGCTACGAGCAGTACTTC. Protein product: CASSERTSGSYEQYF.